Listed below are T cell receptor beta chains from one sample, sequenced in a study of Graves' ophthalmopathy and Graves' hyperthyroidism. From the multiplex PCR reads, TCRdb called clonotypes with MiXCR, one entry per CDR3 protein. The profile covers under 350,000 distinct CDR3 sequences, with about a sixth appearing a single time and about 12% taken by the ten largest. Sequencing input: peripheral blood. These receptor sequences come from an adult man with Graves' ophthalmopathy. Both conserved end residues are part of each CDR3. Each record gives: V gene, CDR3 protein.

v_gene: TRBV28; CDR3aa: CASSSLGLNTEAFF
v_gene: TRBV28; CDR3aa: CASSFPGQSKAFF
v_gene: TRBV6-1; CDR3aa: CASSPPGGSGEQYF
v_gene: TRBV12-3/TRBV12-4; CDR3aa: CASSGGGYEQYF
v_gene: TRBV15; CDR3aa: CATSGSAGANTEAFF
v_gene: TRBV5-1; CDR3aa: CASSLRSTGAFGNTIYF
v_gene: TRBV28; CDR3aa: CASSPRTGWDQPQHF
v_gene: TRBV4-1; CDR3aa: CASSQRQGTYEQYF
v_gene: TRBV29-1; CDR3aa: CSVDGTREDYEQYF
v_gene: TRBV30; CDR3aa: CAWTTPRVETQYF
v_gene: TRBV6-2/TRBV6-3; CDR3aa: CASRGLAETYEQYF
v_gene: TRBV30; CDR3aa: CASPDGNYGYTF
v_gene: TRBV11-2; CDR3aa: CASSSSGSHYEQYF
v_gene: TRBV10-3; CDR3aa: CAISKTSGTEETQYF
v_gene: TRBV2; CDR3aa: CASSRGEGTEAFF
v_gene: TRBV5-1; CDR3aa: CASSFFIGRDAYEQYF
v_gene: TRBV4-1; CDR3aa: CASSPGAASNTEAFF
v_gene: TRBV18; CDR3aa: CASSPTGTPNTEAFF
v_gene: TRBV6-5; CDR3aa: CASSPPGQGDGYTF
v_gene: TRBV20-1; CDR3aa: CSASWYREEAMNTEAFF
v_gene: TRBV29-1; CDR3aa: CSVSHTSGSSYTF
v_gene: TRBV2; CDR3aa: CASSVGQGASYEQYF
v_gene: TRBV6-1; CDR3aa: CARRPHGANVLTF
v_gene: TRBV28; CDR3aa: CASSVKPKNAEAFF
v_gene: TRBV20-1; CDR3aa: CSARDYGGGYGYTF
v_gene: TRBV19; CDR3aa: CASSPDWQTEAFF
v_gene: TRBV6-1; CDR3aa: CASARPGTGREETQYF
v_gene: TRBV6-2/TRBV6-3; CDR3aa: CASSYSGRSNTEAFF
v_gene: TRBV20-1; CDR3aa: CSASLTYTEAFF
v_gene: TRBV7-2; CDR3aa: CASSLGQGSGNTIYF
v_gene: TRBV6-5; CDR3aa: CASSPDRLNQPQHF
v_gene: TRBV27; CDR3aa: CASSFLTGTDYGYTF
v_gene: TRBV6-5; CDR3aa: CASNNRASNTGELFF
v_gene: TRBV12-3/TRBV12-4; CDR3aa: CASSPGQGSGTEAFF
v_gene: TRBV10-3; CDR3aa: CAIRAGGAEAFF
v_gene: TRBV7-8; CDR3aa: CASSLEGRIGQETQYF
v_gene: TRBV12-3/TRBV12-4; CDR3aa: CASKWLAGKSSGANVLTF
v_gene: TRBV6-2/TRBV6-3; CDR3aa: CASRNKLGQADSGANVLTF
v_gene: TRBV20-1; CDR3aa: CSASYGTDKNIQYF
v_gene: TRBV18; CDR3aa: CASSPVAEITKDTEAFF